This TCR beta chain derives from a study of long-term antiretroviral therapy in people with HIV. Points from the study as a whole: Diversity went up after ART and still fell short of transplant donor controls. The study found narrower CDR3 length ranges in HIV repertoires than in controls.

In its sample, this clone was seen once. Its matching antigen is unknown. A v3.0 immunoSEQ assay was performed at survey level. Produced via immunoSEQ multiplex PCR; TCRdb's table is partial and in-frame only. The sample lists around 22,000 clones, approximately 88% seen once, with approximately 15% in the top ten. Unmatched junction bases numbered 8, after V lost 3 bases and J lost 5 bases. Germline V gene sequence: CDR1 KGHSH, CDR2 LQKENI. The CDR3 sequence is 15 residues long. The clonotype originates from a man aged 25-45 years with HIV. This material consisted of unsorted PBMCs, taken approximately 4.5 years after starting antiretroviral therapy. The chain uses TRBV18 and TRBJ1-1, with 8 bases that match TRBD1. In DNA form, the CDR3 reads TGTGCCAGCTCACCCCAGGACAGGGCGCGAACTGAAGCTTTCTTT. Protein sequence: CASSPQDRARTEAFF.